This T cell receptor (beta chain) was retrieved from a study of liver allograft versus peripheral blood T cells. Study summary: The authors compared T cell receptor repertoires in transplanted livers with those in the peripheral blood of recipients.

TCRdb passed the reads through MiXCR, listing each CDR3 protein once. Of 900 or so distinct CDR3 sequences listed, about a sixth are singletons. Study-wide results and limits: Reported data describe T cell receptor repertoires within liver allografts as differing from those in peripheral blood.

Within the sample, this clonotype is medium-sized. Its antigen is still unknown. The V end lost 2 bases, the J end lost 2 bases, and 16 bases lay between the germline ends. The germline CDR1 and CDR2 sequences are GTSNPN and SVGIG (reference sequence). The CDR3 has 16 amino acids. This chain connects TRBV30 to TRBJ1-5; D remains ambiguous. The sequence was collected from a human patient who had a liver transplant. Some T cells could come from the graft donor. CDR3 loop: CAWSRRGPRGNQPQHF. In DNA, the CDR3 is TGTGCCTGGAGTAGGAGAGGACCTCGGGGCAATCAGCCCCAGCATTTT.